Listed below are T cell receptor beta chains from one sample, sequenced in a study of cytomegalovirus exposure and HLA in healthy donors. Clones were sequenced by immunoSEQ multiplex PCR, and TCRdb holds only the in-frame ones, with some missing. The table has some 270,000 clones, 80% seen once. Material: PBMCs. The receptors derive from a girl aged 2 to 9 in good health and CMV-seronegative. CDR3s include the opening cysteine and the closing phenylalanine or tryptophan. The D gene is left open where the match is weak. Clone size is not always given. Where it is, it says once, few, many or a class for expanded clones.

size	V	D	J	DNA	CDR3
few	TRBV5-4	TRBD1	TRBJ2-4	TGTGCCAGCAGCTTGGCTGGGACAGAAAACATTCAGTACTTC	CASSLAGTENIQYF
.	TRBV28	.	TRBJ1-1	TGTGCCAGCAGCTTGGCCTCGTCCGGGGGTACTGAAGCTTTCTTT	CASSLASSGGTEAFF
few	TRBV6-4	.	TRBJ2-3	TGTGCCAGCAGCCTAAACCTTCGCACAGATACGCAGTATTTT	CASSLNLRTDTQYF
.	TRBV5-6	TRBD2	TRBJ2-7	TGTGCCAGCAGCTTCGGACTAGCGAACGAGCAGTACTTC	CASSFGLANEQYF
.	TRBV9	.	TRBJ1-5	TGTGCCAGCAGCGATAGGGGCCATCAGCCCCAGCATTTT	CASSDRGHQPQHF
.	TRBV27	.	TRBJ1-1	TGTGCCAGCAGACTTCAGGGTACCACTGAAGCTTTCTTT	CASRLQGTTEAFF
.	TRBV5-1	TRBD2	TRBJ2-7	TGCGCCAGCAGCTTCGCTAGCGGGAGCTCTGGGAACGAGCAGTACTTC	CASSFASGSSGNEQYF
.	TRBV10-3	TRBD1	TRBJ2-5	TGTGCCATCAGCCCAGCGACAGGGTCCCAAGAGACCCAGTACTTC	CAISPATGSQETQYF
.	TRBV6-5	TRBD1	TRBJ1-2	TGTGCCAGCACTATAACAGGGGGAAACTATGGCTACACCTTC	CASTITGGNYGYTF
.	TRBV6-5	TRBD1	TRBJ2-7	TGTGCCAGCAGTTACGCGGACAGGGTTGACGAGCAGTACTTC	CASSYADRVDEQYF
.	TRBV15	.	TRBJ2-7	TGTGCCACCAGCAGGGGAGGCTTGACCTACGAGCAGTACTTC	CATSRGGLTYEQYF
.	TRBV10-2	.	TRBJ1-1	TGCGCCAGCTTGGGAGGGAAGGGTACTGAAGCTTTCTTT	CASLGGKGTEAFF
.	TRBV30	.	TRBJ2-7	TGTGCCTGGAGTCCTACAGCCGGGACAAAGGGCCAGTACTTC	CAWSPTAGTKGQYF